The rows below give T cell receptor beta chains drawn from one sample of a study of CD8+ T cells in alopecia areata. Only in-frame clones appear in the TCRdb table, and some are missing; sequencing was by immunoSEQ multiplex PCR. The sample consists of about 200,000 clones, roughly three fifths of them appearing once. This specimen consisted of CD4+ T cells sorted from blood, obtained at week 4, from a patient treated with tofacitinib. These receptors were obtained from a human donor with alopecia areata. Both conserved end residues are trimmed from each CDR3. The size entry is marked missing in some rows and otherwise reads once, few, many or a size class.

j_call clone_size v_call cdr3_aa
TRBJ2-1 NA TRBV29-1 SVGLAPAEQF
TRBJ2-2 NA TRBV11-2 ASTDTNTGELF
TRBJ1-2 NA TRBV4-1 ASSQEISVQVYGYT
TRBJ2-3 NA TRBV6-5 ASSRDLTDTQY
TRBJ2-3 NA TRBV4-2 ASSQDEVSSRLTDTQY
TRBJ1-2 NA TRBV4-1 ASSQTRGDGYT
TRBJ2-5 few TRBV6-6 ASRNIRGQGFTQY
TRBJ1-2 NA TRBV6-5 ASSPLVRGYGYT
TRBJ2-7 NA TRBV4-2 ASSQGKGSEQY
TRBJ2-1 few TRBV5-1 ASSLARGGPDNEQF
TRBJ2-7 NA TRBV2 ASTVGGTYEQY
TRBJ2-1 NA TRBV5-6 ASSSGTENNEQF
TRBJ1-1 few TRBV7-9 ASSQRGRAEAF
TRBJ2-7 few TRBV30 AWSPGSIGEQY
TRBJ2-7 NA TRBV6-5 ASSYTGLADYEQY
TRBJ2-7 NA TRBV2 ASSDRSYEQY
TRBJ2-1 NA TRBV5-4 ASSLAADRGSDEQF
TRBJ1-2 NA TRBV14 ASSPGPYYGYT
TRBJ2-7 NA TRBV29-1 SGGLASSYEQY
TRBJ2-1 NA TRBV6-6 ASSDRENNEQF
TRBJ2-7 NA TRBV5-1 ASSLGSGESYEQY
TRBJ2-3 NA TRBV27 ASSSTLAGGTDTQY
TRBJ2-2 few TRBV4-1 ASRGVVNTGELF
TRBJ2-6 NA TRBV5-6 ASSVGRGANVLT
TRBJ1-1 NA TRBV4-1 ASSSYRGRGTEAF